What follows describes a single T cell receptor beta chain. The antigen remains unidentified. Drawn from each donor were approximately 10 milliliters of peripheral blood. V dropped 5 bases and J dropped 7; count of bases not matched to a gene: 15. The CDR3 is made up of 16 amino acids. The sample comes from a study of blood T cells in healthy people across ages. Findings and limits, study-wide: More naive CD4+ cells and higher diversity were found in long-lived than in aged donors. Older individuals had lower TCR beta diversity per million T cells (the decline was roughly linear).

Primers used in a second PCR of about 6 to 11 cycles were a sample-barcoded 5' primer and a J-beta primer mix. CDR3-containing paired-end reads numbering at least 2.5 million came from each sample. TCRdb reprocessed the 5' RACE reads with MiXCR, giving one entry per CDR3 protein. The sample lists fewer than 1.5 million distinct CDR3 sequences; 42% were seen once. The sequencing sample was made of blood. This chain links TRBV12-3 or TRBV12-4 with TRBJ2-7; 9 positions match TRBD2. The TCR was taken from a young woman in good health. The CDR3 reads CASSSGRPWAHNEQYF. CDR3 nucleotide sequence: TGTGCCAGCAGTAGCGGGAGGCCCTGGGCCCACAATGAGCAGTACTTC.